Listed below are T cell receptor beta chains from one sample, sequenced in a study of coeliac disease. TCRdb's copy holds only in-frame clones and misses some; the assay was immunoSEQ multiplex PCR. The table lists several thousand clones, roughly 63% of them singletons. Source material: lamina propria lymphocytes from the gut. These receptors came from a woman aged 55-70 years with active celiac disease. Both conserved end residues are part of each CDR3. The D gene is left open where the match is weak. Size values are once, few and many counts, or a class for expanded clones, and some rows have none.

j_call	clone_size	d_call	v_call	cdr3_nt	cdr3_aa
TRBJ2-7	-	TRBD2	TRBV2	TGTGCCAGCAGCAGACCCTGGGGGGGTTCATACGAGCAGTACTTC	CASSRPWGGSYEQYF
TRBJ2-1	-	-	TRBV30	TGTGCCTGGAAAGTTAGGCAGGGATACAATGAGCAGTTCTTC	CAWKVRQGYNEQFF
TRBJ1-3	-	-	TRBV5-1	TGCGCCAGCAGCTTGGGTTCCTATACGGGTGGAAACACCATATATTTT	CASSLGSYTGGNTIYF
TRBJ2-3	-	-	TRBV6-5	TGTGCCAGCAGTGGGCAAACAGATACGCAGTATTTT	CASSGQTDTQYF
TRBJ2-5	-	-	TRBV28	TGTGCCAGCAAGGGGGAGGGGACCCAGTACTTC	CASKGEGTQYF
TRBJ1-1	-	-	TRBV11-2	TGTGCCAGCAGCTTAGAATCAGGGAACACTGAAGCTTTCTTT	CASSLESGNTEAFF
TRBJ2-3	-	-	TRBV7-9	TGTGCCAGCAGCGCGCAGGGGCACAACACAGATACGCAGTATTTT	CASSAQGHNTDTQYF
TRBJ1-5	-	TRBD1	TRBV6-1	TGTGCCAGCAGTATACAGGGGTACCGTCAGCCCCAGCATTTT	CASSIQGYRQPQHF
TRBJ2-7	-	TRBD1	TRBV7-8	TGTGCCAGCAGCTTAGCGCGGACAGGGCGAAGCGAGCAGTACTTC	CASSLARTGRSEQYF
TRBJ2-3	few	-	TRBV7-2	TGTGGTGGGTCGGGGGACCCCACCATGGATACGCAGTATTTT	CGGSGDPTMDTQYF
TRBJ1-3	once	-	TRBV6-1	TGTGCCAGCAGTGGATTAGGACTATACGGAAACACCATATATTTT	CASSGLGLYGNTIYF
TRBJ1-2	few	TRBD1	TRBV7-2	TGTGCCAGCAGCTCAGGGGGAAACTATGGCTACACCTTC	CASSSGGNYGYTF
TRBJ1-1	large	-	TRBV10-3	TGTGCCATCGGACAGATGAACACTGAAGCTTTCTTT	CAIGQMNTEAFF
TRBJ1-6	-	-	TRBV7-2	TGTGCCAGCAGCTTAGCGGCAATGCCCCTCCACTTT	CASSLAAMPLHF
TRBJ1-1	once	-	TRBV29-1	TGCAGCGGGGGGGGTTACACTGAAGCTTTCTTT	CSGGGYTEAFF
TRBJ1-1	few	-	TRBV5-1	TGCGCCAGCATGTGGACGGGGGTTCACACTGAAGCTTTCTTT	CASMWTGVHTEAFF
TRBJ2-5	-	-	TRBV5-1	TGCGCCAGCAGCCTGGACAGTACTCAAGAGACCCAGTACTTC	CASSLDSTQETQYF
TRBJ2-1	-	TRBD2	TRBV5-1	TGCGCCAGCAGCCCTCGACTAGCGGGGGGGCAAGGTGAGCAGTTCTTC	CASSPRLAGGQGEQFF
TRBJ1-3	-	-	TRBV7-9	TGTGCCAGCAGTCCATCTGGAAACACCATATATTTT	CASSPSGNTIYF
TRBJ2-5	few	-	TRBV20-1	TGCAGTGCTTTTCAGGGAGAGACCCAGTACTTC	CSAFQGETQYF
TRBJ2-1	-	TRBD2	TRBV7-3	TGTGCCAGCCCGTCACTAGCGGGACTGTCCATCCGATACAATGAGCAGTTCTTC	CASPSLAGLSIRYNEQFF
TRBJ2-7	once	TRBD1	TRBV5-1	TGCGCCAGCAGCGGAGTCGGGACAGCCCTCTACGAGCAGTACTTC	CASSGVGTALYEQYF
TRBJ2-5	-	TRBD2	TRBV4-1	TGCGCCAGCAGCCATAGCGGGGCTATAGGAGAGACCCAGTACTTC	CASSHSGAIGETQYF
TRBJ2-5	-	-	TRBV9	TGTGCCAGCAGCGGCGGACACCTTAAAGAGACCCAGTACTTC	CASSGGHLKETQYF
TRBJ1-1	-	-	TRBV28	TGTGCCAGCAGATCTAAGGACACAGGATACACTGAAGCTTTCTTT	CASRSKDTGYTEAFF
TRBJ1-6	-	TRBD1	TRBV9	TGTGCCAGCAGCGTCACGGGACAGCCGAATTCACCCCTCCACTTT	CASSVTGQPNSPLHF
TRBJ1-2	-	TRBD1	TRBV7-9	TGTGCCAGCAGCTCCCATGGGACAGGGAAAGGCTACACCTTC	CASSSHGTGKGYTF
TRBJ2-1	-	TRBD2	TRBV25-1	TGTGCCAGCAGTAGACCGGGACTAGCGCCCTACAATGAGCAGTTCTTC	CASSRPGLAPYNEQFF
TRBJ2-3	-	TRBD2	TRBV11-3	TGTGCCAGCAGCTCTAGCGGGAGGAGCACAGATACGCAGTATTTT	CASSSSGRSTDTQYF
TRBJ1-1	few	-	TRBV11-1	TGTGCCAGCAGCCTGACACAGAACACTGAAGCTTTCTTT	CASSLTQNTEAFF
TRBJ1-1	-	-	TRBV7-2	TGTGCCAGCAGCTTATCAGGGTCGGCGAACACTGAAGCTTTCTTT	CASSLSGSANTEAFF
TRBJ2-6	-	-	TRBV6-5	TGTGCCAGCAGCTATACCCTCTCTGGGGCCAACGTCCTGACTTTC	CASSYTLSGANVLTF
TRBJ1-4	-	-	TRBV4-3	TGCGCCAGCAGCCAAAACCCTCTGCAGGGTATGAATGAAAAACTGTTTTTT	CASSQNPLQGMNEKLFF
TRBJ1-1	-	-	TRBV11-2	TGTGCCAGCGCGACAGGTTTGGTAAGGACTGAAGCTTTCTTT	CASATGLVRTEAFF
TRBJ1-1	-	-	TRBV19	TGTGCCAGTAGTATAGACAGGGACACTGAAGCTTTCTTT	CASSIDRDTEAFF
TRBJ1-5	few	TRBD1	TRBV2	TGTGCCAGCAGTGATCCAGGGGGAGGTCAGCCCCAGCATTTT	CASSDPGGGQPQHF
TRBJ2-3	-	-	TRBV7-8	TGTGCCAGCAGCCGTGACTCGCCTGATACGCAGTATTTT	CASSRDSPDTQYF
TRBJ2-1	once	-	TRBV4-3	TGCGCCAGCAGCCATCCCCGGGGAGCGGGTCCGTACAATGAGCAGTTCTTC	CASSHPRGAGPYNEQFF
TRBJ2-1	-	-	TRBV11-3	TGTGCCAGCAGCTTTACGTTCACGGCCCCGGGTAATGAGCAGTTCTTC	CASSFTFTAPGNEQFF
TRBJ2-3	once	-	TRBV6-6	TGTGCCAGCAGCACAGCCGATACGCAGTATTTT	CASSTADTQYF
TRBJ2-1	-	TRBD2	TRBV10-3	TGTGCCATCAGTAAACATGAATATTTAGCGGGGGGTGTCAGTGAGCAGTTCTTC	CAISKHEYLAGGVSEQFF